The T cell receptor (beta chain) described here comes from a study of T cells in Graves' hyperthyroidism and ophthalmopathy. The V segment lost 6 bases and the J segment 6 bases; nucleotides outside the gene matches: 16. Per germline, CDR1 SGHRS and CDR2 YFSETQ. CDR3 size: 16 residues. The study, taken as a whole, reports: Most clonotypes expanded in thyroid above 0.001 were likewise present in blood. Ophthalmopathy onset followed model prediction by a median around 6.6 months.

What was amplified from RNA transcripts were TCR beta CDR3 regions. First-round RT-PCR with HTBI primers amplified the TCR CDR3 region. TCRdb fed the multiplex PCR reads into MiXCR, producing one record per CDR3 protein. The table has fewer than 500,000 distinct CDR3 sequences, about 14% seen once. This clonotype occurred many times. What it binds is unknown. The J gene is TRBJ1-2, the V gene TRBV5-1; 8 nucleotides line up with TRBD1. Material for sequencing was blood. The receptor was derived from a woman aged 30 to 39 with Graves' ophthalmopathy. The CDR3 DNA sequence: TGCGCCAGCACCCTTGGATTCGGGGCAGGGGGCCATGGCTACACCTTC. Its translation: CASTLGFGAGGHGYTF.